A single sample gave rise to the 14 T cell receptor beta chains below, sequenced in a study of blood T cells in healthy people across ages. Combining a sample-barcoded 5' primer with a J-beta primer mix, a second PCR ran for 7 to 11 cycles. In TCRdb, the 5' RACE reads were re-called with MiXCR into one record per CDR3 protein. There are around 1,500,000 distinct CDR3 sequences in the sample; around 39% occur only once, and 7% to 9% lies in the top ten. The sample comprised blood. The receptors here all came from a woman under 30 in good health.

A few counts support this clonotype. This chain uses TRBV7-9 with TRBJ2-7; 11 nucleotides line up with TRBD2. The CDR3 contains 18 residues. From germline, CDR1 is SEHNR and CDR2 FQNEAQ (reference sequence). The V segment lost 2 bases and the J segment 1 base; nucleotides outside the gene matches: 10. In DNA, the CDR3 is TGTGCCAGCAGCTTACCTACTAGCGGGAGTGGGTCTTCCTACGAGCAGTACTTC. Its translation is CASSLPTSGSGSSYEQYF.

The CDR3 loop is CASSETGHKNTEAFF. As DNA, the CDR3 is TGTGCCAGCAGCGAAACGGGACACAAGAACACTGAAGCTTTCTTT. This chain uses TRBV7-6 with TRBJ1-1; D possibly corresponds to TRBD1 (6 bases). Germline V gene lookup returns CDR1 SGHVS and CDR2 FNYEAQ. Deletions cut 5 bases from V and 1 base from J, with 14 bases between. The CDR3 covers 15 residues.

This clonotype was observed a handful of times. The chain has TRBV9 and TRBJ2-2, with 10 bases fitting TRBD1. Per germline, CDR1 SGDLS and CDR2 YYNGEE. V trimming: 3 bases; J trimming: 15 bases; junction bases outside the gene matches: 5. CDR3 length: 12 residues. Here the CDR3 reads CASSGGQGVVFF. CDR3 DNA: TGTGCCAGCAGCGGAGGACAGGGGGTCGTGTTTTTT.

This chain connects TRBV5-1 to TRBJ2-1; D gene ambiguous. Trimming took off 0 bases at V and 5 bases at J, with 12 bases between the two ends. This CDR3 is built from 15 residues. Germline-derived CDR1 and CDR2 are SGHRS and YFSETQ. CDR3 protein: CASSLEGSRDNEQFF. The CDR3 DNA sequence: TGCGCCAGCAGCTTGGAAGGATCAAGGGACAATGAGCAGTTCTTC.

Many counts were recorded for this clonotype. The rearrangement links TRBV4-1 to TRBJ2-7; D may be TRBD1 (5 bases). Germline CDR1 MGHRA, CDR2 YSYEKL. This CDR3 spans 17 amino acids. The V gene lost 8 bases and the J gene lost 2 bases, with 25 bases spanning the gap. The CDR3 DNA is TGCGCCAGCGGCCCTCCCCAAGCCGGCAGGGTAACCTACGAGCAGTACTTC. Amino acid sequence: CASGPPQAGRVTYEQYF.

The CDR3 is CASSIPSSYNEQFF. The CDR3 DNA reads as TGTGCCAGTAGTATTCCTAGCTCCTACAATGAGCAGTTCTTC. The chain recombines TRBV19 with TRBJ2-1; no firm D call. The CDR3 contains 14 residues. Trimming left V 3 bases short and J 0 bases short, with 6 bases between. CDR1 and CDR2 (germline): LNHDA, SQIVND (reference sequence).

This clonotype came up a few times. V is TRBV9 and J is TRBJ2-1, with TRBD2 matching over 10 bases. Germline trimming cut 3 bases from V and 5 bases from J; bases unmatched to any gene: 2. The CDR3 runs to 14 residues. Per germline, CDR1 SGDLS and CDR2 YYNGEE. The CDR3 nucleotides read TGTGCCAGCAGCGAGCGGGGGGGAAACAATGAGCAGTTCTTC. It codes for CASSERGGNNEQFF.

This chain joins TRBV30 and TRBJ1-4, with D possibly matching TRBD1 (6 bases). V was shortened by 6 bases and J by 7 bases, with 18 bases between the two germline ends. This CDR3 region has 14 residues. Germline values: CDR1 GTSNPN, CDR2 SVGIG (reference sequence). The CDR3 loop is CACQRRGLGEKLFF. CDR3 sequence (DNA): TGTGCCTGTCAAAGGAGGGGGTTGGGTGAAAAACTGTTTTTT.

This clonotype was seen more than once but under ten times. The chain has TRBV20-1 and TRBJ2-3, with a possible D match to TRBD1 (5 bases). Germline CDR1 and CDR2: DFQATT and SNEGSKA (reference sequence). V lost 3 bases and J 0 bases, leaving 13 bases between the germline ends. This CDR3 has 15 amino acids. This chain's CDR3 is CSARATGYSTDTQYF. CDR3 DNA: TGCAGTGCTAGGGCCACAGGCTATAGCACAGATACGCAGTATTTT.

The J gene is TRBJ2-1, the V gene TRBV12-3 or TRBV12-4; D ambiguous. The germline V and J ends were trimmed by 6 bases and 6 bases, with 12 bases remaining between them. There are 13 residues in the CDR3. In DNA, the CDR3 is TGTGCCAGCAGCCCCAGATTATTCAATGAGCAGTTCTTC. It yields the protein CASSPRLFNEQFF.

This chain uses TRBV30 with TRBJ2-1; TRBD1 agrees at 7 bases. The length of the CDR3 is 16 residues. The ends lost 1 base at V and 0 bases at J; junction bases unmatched: 6. CDR1 is GTSNPN, CDR2 SVGIG, per germline (reference sequence). As DNA, the CDR3 is TGTGCCTGGAGTGCGCCAGGGGGAAGCTCCTACAATGAGCAGTTCTTC. It yields the protein CAWSAPGGSSYNEQFF.

Only a few counts were recorded for this clonotype. The chain couples TRBV6-4 to TRBJ2-1, with 12 bases aligning to TRBD1. This CDR3 comprises 15 residues. Unmatched junction bases numbered 7, after V lost 4 bases and J lost 9 bases. Germline lookup yields CDR1 MRHNA and CDR2 SNTAGT. The CDR3 spells CASSVWDRGLGEQFF. The CDR3 DNA follows: TGTGCCAGCAGTGTCTGGGACAGGGGGCTGGGTGAGCAGTTCTTC.

The chain has TRBV20-1 and TRBJ2-7; 7 nucleotides agree with TRBD2. CDR1 DFQATT and CDR2 SNEGSKA come from the germline V gene (reference sequence). The CDR3 covers 16 residues. V lost 0 bases to trimming and J lost 2 bases; unmatched junction nucleotides: 10. CDR3 in DNA: TGCAGTGCTAGAGATCTTCCTAGCGGAGTTGCCTACGAGCAGTACTTC. Protein sequence: CSARDLPSGVAYEQYF.

The chain links TRBV9 to TRBJ2-3; no definite D call. Germline V gene data show CDR1 as SGDLS and CDR2 as YYNGEE. The V end was cut by 0 bases, the J end by 5 bases, with 13 bases between. The CDR3 is 15 amino acids. The CDR3, as DNA: TGTGCCAGCAGCGTAGGATTGATTGAGATAGATACGCAGTATTTT. Amino acid sequence: CASSVGLIEIDTQYF.